These 24 T cell receptor beta chains share one sample of origin, sequenced in a study of T cell responses to AZD1222 COVID-19 vaccine. The repertoire was sequenced with immunoSEQ multiplex PCR; TCRdb's copy has only in-frame clones and lacks some. The sample consists of under 150,000 clones, roughly 89% of them appearing once. The source was peripheral blood, collected on day 0 of AZD1222 vaccination. The source is an adult in good health.

The rearrangement links TRBV9 to TRBJ2-7; 13 nucleotides match TRBD2. Looked up from germline, CDR1 is SGDLS and CDR2 is YYNGEE. The J segment lost 2 bases and the V segment lost 3 bases, leaving 2 bases of the junction unmatched. This CDR3 comprises 15 residues. The CDR3 sequence is CASSDGTSGAYEQYF. The CDR3 DNA is TGTGCCAGCAGCGACGGGACTAGCGGGGCCTACGAGCAGTACTTC.

In DNA, the CDR3 is TGTGCCAGCAGCTCGTACAGGGGGCATTACGAGCAGTACTTC. It translates to CASSSYRGHYEQYF. The chain combines TRBV11-2 with TRBJ2-7, with 9 bases identical to TRBD1. The CDR3 length is 14 residues. The junction had 5 bases not matched to a gene; V was cut back by 4 bases and J by 4 bases. Per the germline V gene, CDR1 is SGHAT and CDR2 is FQNNGV.

The chain has TRBV28 and TRBJ1-5; unclear D gene. This CDR3 contains 14 residues. V shed 3 bases and J shed 3 bases, with 9 bases lying between them. CDR1 is MDHEN, CDR2 SYDVKM, per germline. CDR3 amino acids: CASSFHISNQPQHF. The CDR3, as DNA: TGTGCCAGCAGTTTCCACATCTCCAATCAGCCCCAGCATTTT.

The chain uses TRBV6-6 and TRBJ1-1, with TRBD1 as a possible D gene (5 bases). CDR1 is MNHNY and CDR2 is SVGAGI in the germline V gene (reference sequence). V was clipped by 0 bases and J by 4 bases, with 12 bases between them. The CDR3 contains 15 residues. CDR3 nucleotides: TGTGCCAGCAGTTACTCTATTCCGGGGGGCACTGAAGCTTTCTTT. It is translated as CASSYSIPGGTEAFF.

V gene TRBV28 combines with J gene TRBJ2-1, with D possibly TRBD1 on 6 matching bases. The CDR3 consists of 18 residues. Per germline, CDR1 MDHEN and CDR2 SYDVKM. Trimming removed 3 bases at V and 7 bases at J, with 25 bases between. Here the CDR3 reads CASSFLLTAGQLRNEQFF. The DNA of the CDR3 is TGTGCCAGCAGTTTCTTGTTAACGGCAGGACAGCTAAGGAATGAGCAGTTCTTC.

The chain links TRBV19 to TRBJ2-1, with 7 nucleotides matching TRBD1. This CDR3 contains 12 residues. The germline V gene has CDR1 LNHDA and CDR2 SQIVND (reference sequence). J lost 12 bases, V lost 3 bases, and 5 bases had no gene match. The CDR3 DNA reads TGTGCCAGTAGTATGGGCACAGGGGTGCAGTTCTTC. It specifies CASSMGTGVQFF.

V and J are TRBV5-4 and TRBJ2-2, with TRBD1 identical over 9 bases. The CDR3 is 15 amino acids. Per germline, CDR1 SGHNT and CDR2 YYREEE (reference sequence). V trimming: 5 bases; J trimming: 5 bases; junction bases outside the gene matches: 7. Here the CDR3 reads CASRAGTGSTGELFF. CDR3 nucleotide sequence: TGTGCCAGCAGAGCCGGGACAGGGTCTACCGGGGAGCTGTTTTTT.

This chain uses TRBV30 with TRBJ1-4; 7 nucleotides line up with TRBD1. Germline trimming cut 1 base from V and 8 bases from J; bases unmatched to any gene: 7. CDR1 is GTSNPN, CDR2 SVGIG, per germline (reference sequence). The length of the CDR3 is 14 residues. The chain's CDR3 is CAWSEQGSGEKLFF. CDR3 nucleotides: TGTGCCTGGAGTGAACAGGGGTCAGGCGAAAAACTGTTTTTT.

The V call is TRBV6-5, the J call TRBJ1-5; weak D call: TRBD1 (5 bases). Germline-derived CDR1 and CDR2 are MNHEY and SVGAGI. The ends were cut back, 4 bases at V and 7 bases at J, with 20 bases in the middle. This CDR3 is 16 amino acids long. The CDR3 loop is CASSSVVRGMRQPQHF. CDR3 nucleotides: TGTGCCAGCAGTTCCGTCGTGAGGGGCATGCGGCAGCCCCAGCATTTT.

This chain uses TRBV7-3 with TRBJ1-1; D ambiguous. This CDR3 comprises 13 residues. Germline V gene lookup returns CDR1 SGHTA and CDR2 FQGTGA. The ends were cut back, 4 bases at V and 1 base at J, with 7 bases in the middle. In nucleotides, the CDR3 is TGTGCCAGCAGCTCGGACGGGAACACTGAAGCTTTCTTT. Translating it yields CASSSDGNTEAFF.

The chain carries TRBV7-2 and TRBJ2-7; D possibly corresponds to TRBD2 (6 bases). The CDR3 has 16 amino acids. Germline V CDR1 and CDR2: SGHTA, FQGNSA. V was trimmed by 2 bases and J by 2 bases, leaving 16 bases between them. The CDR3 DNA follows: TGTGCCAGCAGCTTACCGGGCGGGGTGGTGACCTACGAGCAGTACTTC. It codes for CASSLPGGVVTYEQYF.

V is TRBV7-8 and J is TRBJ1-5, with D possibly matching TRBD1 (5 bases). This CDR3 is 17 amino acids long. Germline CDR1 SGHVS, CDR2 FQNEAQ. Deletions cut 1 base from V and 5 bases from J, with 18 bases between. CDR3 region: CASSLVPKTGLHQPQHF. In DNA form, the CDR3 reads TGTGCCAGCAGCTTAGTTCCTAAAACAGGATTGCATCAGCCCCAGCATTTT.

The V and J genes are TRBV30 and TRBJ2-7; 7 nucleotides agree with TRBD2. There are 14 residues in the CDR3. The V gene end was trimmed by 2 bases and the J gene end by 0 bases; junction bases not matched to a gene: 4. The germline gives CDR1 GTSNPN, CDR2 SVGIG (reference sequence). The CDR3 here is CAWSSLADSYEQYF. Written as DNA, the CDR3 is TGTGCCTGGAGTTCCCTAGCGGACTCCTACGAGCAGTACTTC.

This chain uses TRBV19 with TRBJ1-1, with D unclear. V shed 6 bases and J shed 7 bases, with 9 bases lying between them. CDR1 and CDR2 from the germline V gene are LNHDA and SQIVND (reference sequence). The CDR3 runs to 11 residues. CDR3 protein: CASRQSHEAFF. CDR3 sequence (DNA): TGTGCCAGTAGACAGTCTCATGAAGCTTTCTTT.

This chain connects TRBV5-4 to TRBJ2-7, with 8 bases lining up with TRBD2. This CDR3 has 15 amino acids. V was clipped by 0 bases and J by 3 bases; unmatched bases: 5. CDR1 and CDR2 (germline): SGHNT, YYREEE (reference sequence). CDR3 amino acids: CASSLEAGVGYEQYF. The CDR3 region has the DNA TGTGCCAGCAGCTTGGAAGCGGGAGTGGGCTACGAGCAGTACTTC.

This chain connects TRBV30 to TRBJ2-3; 9 bases are a match to TRBD1. Germline CDR1 GTSNPN, CDR2 SVGIG (reference sequence). There are 15 residues in the CDR3. V shed 5 bases, J shed 3 bases, and the junction held 9 bases outside the gene matches. The CDR3 region has the DNA TGTGCCTGGTCTACGGGGACAGGGTTTACAGATACGCAGTATTTT. It codes for CAWSTGTGFTDTQYF.

The rearrangement uses TRBV29-1 and TRBJ1-1; tentative D call: TRBD1 (5 bases). V lost 5 bases to trimming and J lost 4 bases, with 20 bases between them. Germline CDR1 is SQVTM and CDR2 is ANQGSEA. The CDR3 is 15 amino acids. CDR3 region: CSVYGRQSRITEAFF. The CDR3 DNA follows: TGCAGCGTTTATGGTAGACAGTCTAGAATCACTGAAGCTTTCTTT.

CDR3 sequence reads: CATSDLSSASGRAYGDTDTQYF. The CDR3 nucleotides read TGTGCCACCAGTGACTTAAGCTCGGCTAGCGGGAGGGCATATGGGGACACAGATACGCAGTATTTT. The chain has TRBV24-1 and TRBJ2-3; 12 bases align to TRBD2. CDR1 and CDR2 (germline): KGHDR, SFDVKD. The CDR3 covers 22 residues. V lost 4 bases and J lost 2; bases outside the gene matches: 21.

This clone was counted between two and nine times. This chain joins TRBV27 and TRBJ1-1; D might be TRBD1 (5 bases). The germline gives CDR1 MNHEY, CDR2 SMNVEV (reference sequence). The CDR3 is 14 residues long. V lost 2 bases to trimming and J lost 1 base, with 8 bases between them. CDR3 DNA sequence: TGTGCCAGCAGTTTAGGGGGGAGGAACACTGAAGCTTTCTTT. Protein product: CASSLGGRNTEAFF.

The V gene is TRBV6-2 or TRBV6-3, the J gene TRBJ1-4, with D tentatively TRBD1 (5 bases). Germline loops: CDR1 MNHEY, CDR2 SVGEGT. Trimming removed 0 bases from V and 8 bases from J, with 22 bases in between. The CDR3 is 18 residues long. CDR3: CASSYSFNRRVEREKLFF. The CDR3, as DNA: TGTGCCAGCAGTTACTCATTCAACAGGCGGGTCGAGAGAGAAAAACTGTTTTTT.

The chain links TRBV28 to TRBJ1-3; D is ambiguous. Trimming cost V 5 bases and J 8 bases, with 19 bases left between them. The germline gives CDR1 MDHEN, CDR2 SYDVKM. This CDR3 has 15 residues. This CDR3 is CASSPSTESADTIYF. As DNA, the CDR3 is TGTGCCAGCAGTCCCTCAACTGAGTCTGCGGACACCATATATTTT. The full variable domain, completed using reference TRBV28 and TRBJ1-3, is DVKVTQSSRYLVKRTGEKVFLECVQDMDHENMFWYRQDPGLGLRLIYFSYDVKMKEKGDIPEGYSVSREKKERFSLILESASTNQTSMYLCASSPSTESADTIYFGEGSWLTVV.

The chain is built from TRBV7-2 and TRBJ1-5, with 7 bases aligning to TRBD1. V lost 5 bases to trimming and J lost 3 bases; unmatched junction nucleotides: 7. CDR1 and CDR2 from the germline V gene are SGHTA and FQGNSA. The CDR3 consists of 15 residues. The CDR3 bases are TGTGCCAGCAGCCCGCAGGGGGGGTTCAATCAGCCCCAGCATTTT. Its translation is CASSPQGGFNQPQHF.

This chain uses TRBV20-1 with TRBJ1-2; D unclear. This CDR3 is 11 amino acids long. V shed 2 bases and J shed 8 bases, with 9 bases lying between them. Germline lookup yields CDR1 DFQATT and CDR2 SNEGSKA (reference sequence). This CDR3 is CSARYAGGYTF. CDR3 nucleotide sequence: TGCAGTGCTAGATACGCGGGAGGCTACACCTTC.

The rearrangement uses TRBV7-9 and TRBJ1-1; possibly TRBD1 for D (6 bases). The CDR3 spans 15 residues. Germline V lookup: CDR1 SEHNR, CDR2 FQNEAQ (reference sequence). V shed 1 base and J shed 5 bases, with 14 bases lying between them. Written as DNA, the CDR3 is TGTGCCAGCAGCTTAGTAGGACAGAGAAATACTGAAGCTTTCTTT. Its translation is CASSLVGQRNTEAFF.